The rows below give T cell receptor beta chains drawn from one sample of a study of OX40 agonist ivuxolimab in advanced cancers. TCRdb keeps only in-frame clones here, not all; method: immunoSEQ multiplex PCR. The table lists tens of thousands of clones, around 83% of them singletons. Sequences were derived from CD4+ or CD8+ T cells sorted from blood, sampled in a trial of the OX40 agonist ivuxolimab. All receptors come from an adult with an advanced solid tumor such as melanoma, head and neck, liver or kidney cancer. The CDR3 runs from the conserved cysteine through the conserved F or W. Each record gives: D gene, V gene, clone size, J gene, CDR3 protein, CDR3 DNA. D genes are given only for firm matches. Not every row has a clone size; where given, it reads once, few, many or a size class.

>TRBD2|TRBV9|NA|TRBJ2-7
CASSPGLAETYEQYF
TGTGCCAGCAGCCCAGGACTAGCGGAGACCTACGAGCAGTACTTC
>TRBD1|TRBV5-4|NA|TRBJ1-5
CASSLGGTGGDQPQHF
TGTGCCAGCAGCCTCGGAGGGACAGGGGGCGATCAGCCCCAGCATTTT
>NA|TRBV7-2|NA|TRBJ2-1
CASSPPWAGFDNEQFF
TGTGCCAGCAGCCCACCGTGGGCAGGGTTTGACAATGAGCAGTTCTTC
>TRBD2|TRBV5-5|NA|TRBJ2-3
CASPAEGGSTDTQYF
TGTGCCAGCCCCGCAGAGGGAGGGAGCACAGATACGCAGTATTTT
>NA|TRBV5-1|NA|TRBJ2-7
CASSLVTATYEQYF
TGCGCCAGCAGCTTGGTGACGGCAACCTACGAGCAGTACTTC
>NA|TRBV5-6|NA|TRBJ2-2
CASSSDGGTGELFF
TGTGCCAGCAGCTCGGACGGGGGTACCGGGGAGCTGTTTTTT
>NA|TRBV7-2|NA|TRBJ2-7
CASSLRDSVEQYF
TGTGCCAGCAGCTTAAGGGATAGTGTCGAGCAGTACTTC
>NA|TRBV5-1|NA|TRBJ2-1
CASSSRVANEQFF
TGCGCCAGCAGCTCAAGGGTTGCCAATGAGCAGTTCTTC
>NA|TRBV7-9|few|TRBJ1-2
CASSATEGYTF
TGTGCCAGCAGCGCCACAGAAGGCTACACCTTC
>TRBD2|TRBV4-2|NA|TRBJ2-1
CASSQVLAGHNEQFF
TGTGCCAGCAGCCAAGTTCTAGCGGGCCACAATGAGCAGTTCTTC